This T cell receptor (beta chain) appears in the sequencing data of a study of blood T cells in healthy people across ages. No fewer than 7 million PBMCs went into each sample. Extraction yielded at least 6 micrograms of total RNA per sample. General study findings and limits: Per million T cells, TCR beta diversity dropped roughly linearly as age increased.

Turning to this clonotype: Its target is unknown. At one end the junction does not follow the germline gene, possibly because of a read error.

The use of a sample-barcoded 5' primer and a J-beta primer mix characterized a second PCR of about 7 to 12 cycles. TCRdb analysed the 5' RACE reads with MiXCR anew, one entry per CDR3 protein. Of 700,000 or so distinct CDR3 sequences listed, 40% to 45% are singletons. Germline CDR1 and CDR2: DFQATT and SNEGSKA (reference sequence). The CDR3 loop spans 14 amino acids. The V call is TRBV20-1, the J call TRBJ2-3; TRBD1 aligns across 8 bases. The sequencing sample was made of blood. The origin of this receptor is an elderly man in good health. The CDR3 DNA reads TGCGGTGCGAGCCAAGCTACAGGGGGGGATACGCAGTATTTT. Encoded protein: CGASQATGGDTQYF.